This T cell receptor beta chain came from a study of blood T cell repertoires in COVID-19. As for the study in general: Both acute and convalescent COVID-19 samples were obtained from the United States, Italy and Spain.

Either two negative PCRs, clearance, or symptom resolution qualified Cohort 3 donors as recovered. In this sample, this clone turned up once. In the source study's methods: Amplification from reference gene primers served as the basis for estimated nucleated cell counts. TCRdb's table, derived via immunoSEQ multiplex PCR, lists solely in-frame clones and lacks some. The V and J calls and clone size are taken from that table; D and trimming were inferred from the DNA. The data show more than 200,000 clones, roughly 91% seen once. Germline loops: CDR1 SGDLS, CDR2 YYNGEE. V lost 5 bases and J 2 bases, leaving 11 bases between the germline ends. The CDR3 runs to 14 residues.

The receptor comes from a woman in her 30s who had recovered from COVID-19. This chain uses TRBV9 with TRBJ2-1; D possibly corresponds to TRBD1 (6 bases). The sample taken for sequencing was PBMCs or T cells enriched from blood (not recorded which). The CDR3 sequence is CASSRPGAYNEQFF. The CDR3 nucleotides are TGTGCCAGCAGTAGACCAGGGGCCTACAATGAGCAGTTCTTC.